This TCR beta chain was found in a study of T cell responses to AZD1222 COVID-19 vaccine. Study outcomes and limitations: Baseline seropositivity characterized only six AZD1222 recipients. Unmutated variant regions reportedly attract nearly half of all spike-specific TCRs.

As regards this clone: The antigen remains unidentified.

Sequencing was performed with immunoSEQ multiplex PCR; in TCRdb, only in-frame clones are kept and a portion is missing. The data hold about 130,000 clones, with 90% observed a single time. This CDR3 region has 16 residues. J was trimmed by 6 bases and V by 5 bases; bases with no gene match: 9. CDR1 is SEHNR, CDR2 FQNEAQ, per germline (reference sequence). The source was peripheral blood, collected on day 0 of MenACWY control vaccination. This receptor was taken from an adult in good health. The gene calls are TRBV7-9 and TRBJ1-6, with 8 bases matching TRBD1. The CDR3 nucleotides are TGTGCCAGCAGCGCCCCAGGGGGCTCTACTAATTCACCCCTCCACTTT. Translated: CASSAPGGSTNSPLHF.